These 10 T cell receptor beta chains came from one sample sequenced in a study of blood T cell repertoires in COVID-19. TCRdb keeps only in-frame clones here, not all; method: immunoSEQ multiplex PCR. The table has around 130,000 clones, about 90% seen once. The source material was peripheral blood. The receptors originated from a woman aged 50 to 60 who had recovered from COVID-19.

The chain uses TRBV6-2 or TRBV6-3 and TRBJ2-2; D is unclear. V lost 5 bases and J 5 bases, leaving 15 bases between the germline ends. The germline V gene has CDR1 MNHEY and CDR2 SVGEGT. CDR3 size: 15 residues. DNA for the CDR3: TGTGCCAGCAGTGCGAACTCCCCCGGGACCGGGGAGCTGTTTTTT. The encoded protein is CASSANSPGTGELFF.

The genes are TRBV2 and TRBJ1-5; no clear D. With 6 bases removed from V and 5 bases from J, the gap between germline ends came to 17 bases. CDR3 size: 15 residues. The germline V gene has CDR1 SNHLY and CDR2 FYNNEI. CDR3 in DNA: TGTGCCAGCAGCGGGCGGGTGGCAATGGATCAGCCCCAGCATTTT. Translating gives CASSGRVAMDQPQHF. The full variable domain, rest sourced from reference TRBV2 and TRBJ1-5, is EPEVTQTPSHQVTQMGQEVILRCVPISNHLYFYWYRQILGQKVEFLVSFYNNEISEKSEIFDDQFSVERPDGSNFTLKIRSTKLEDSAMYFCASSGRVAMDQPQHFGDGTRLSIL.

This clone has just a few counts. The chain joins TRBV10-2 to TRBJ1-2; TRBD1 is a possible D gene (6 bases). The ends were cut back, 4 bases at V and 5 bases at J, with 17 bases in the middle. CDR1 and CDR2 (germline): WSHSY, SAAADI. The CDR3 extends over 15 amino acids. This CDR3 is CASSGRQAGVYGYTF. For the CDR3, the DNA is TGCGCCAGCAGTGGGAGGCAGGCAGGGGTATATGGCTACACCTTC.

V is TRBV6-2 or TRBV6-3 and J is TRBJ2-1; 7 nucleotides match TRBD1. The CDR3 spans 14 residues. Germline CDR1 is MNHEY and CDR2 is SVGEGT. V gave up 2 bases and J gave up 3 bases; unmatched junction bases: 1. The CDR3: CASSYRDSYNEQFF. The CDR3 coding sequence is TGTGCCAGCAGTTACCGGGACAGCTACAATGAGCAGTTCTTC.

CDR3 residues: CASSLSSGGTEAFF. The CDR3 DNA reads TGTGCCAGCAGCTTAAGTTCAGGGGGGACTGAAGCTTTCTTT. The rearrangement joins TRBV7-9 to TRBJ1-1; 7 positions agree with TRBD1. This CDR3 region has 14 residues. Germline loops: CDR1 SEHNR, CDR2 FQNEAQ (reference sequence). J was trimmed by 5 bases and V by 2 bases; bases with no gene match: 5.

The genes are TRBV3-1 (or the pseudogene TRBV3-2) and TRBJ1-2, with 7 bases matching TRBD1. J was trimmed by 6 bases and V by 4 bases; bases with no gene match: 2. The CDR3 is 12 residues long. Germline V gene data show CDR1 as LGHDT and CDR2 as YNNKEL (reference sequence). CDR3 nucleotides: TGTGCCAGCAGCCGACAGGGTAATGGCTACACCTTC. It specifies CASSRQGNGYTF.

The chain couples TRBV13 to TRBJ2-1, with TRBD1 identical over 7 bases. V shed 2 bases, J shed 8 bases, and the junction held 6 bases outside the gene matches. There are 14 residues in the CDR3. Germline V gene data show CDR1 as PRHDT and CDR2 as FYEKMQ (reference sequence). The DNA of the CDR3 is TGTGCCAGCAGCTTATGGACAGGCGTCCATGAGCAGTTCTTC. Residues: CASSLWTGVHEQFF.

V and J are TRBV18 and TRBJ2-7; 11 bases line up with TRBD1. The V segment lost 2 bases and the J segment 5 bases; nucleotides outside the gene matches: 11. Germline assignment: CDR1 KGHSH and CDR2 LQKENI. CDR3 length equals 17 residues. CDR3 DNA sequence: TGTGCCAGCTCACCAACTCGGGACAGGGGGAAGAGGGACGAGCAGTACTTC. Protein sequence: CASSPTRDRGKRDEQYF.

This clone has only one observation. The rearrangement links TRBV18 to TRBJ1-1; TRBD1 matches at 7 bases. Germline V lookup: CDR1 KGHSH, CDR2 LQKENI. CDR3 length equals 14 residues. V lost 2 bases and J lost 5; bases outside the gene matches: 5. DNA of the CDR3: TGTGCCAGCTCACCAGTGACAGGGAAGACTGAAGCTTTCTTT. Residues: CASSPVTGKTEAFF.

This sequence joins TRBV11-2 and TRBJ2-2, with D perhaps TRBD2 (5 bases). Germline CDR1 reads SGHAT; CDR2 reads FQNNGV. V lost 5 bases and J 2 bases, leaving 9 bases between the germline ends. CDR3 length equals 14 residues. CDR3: CASSLGINTGELFF. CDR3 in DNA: TGTGCCAGCAGCCTCGGGATAAACACCGGGGAGCTGTTTTTT.